One sample yielded the 28 T cell receptor beta chains listed below, sequenced in a study of T-cell reconstitution after alpha-beta-depleted transplantation in children. The TCRbeta library was prepared with unique molecular identifiers. TCRdb re-derived calls from the PCR reads in MiXCR, one entry per CDR3 protein. The data contain hundreds of thousands of distinct CDR3 sequences, 15% to 20% of them singletons. The specimen comprised PBMCs from the stem cell graft donor, sampled from the stem cell graft. These receptors were taken from a human donor who donated a stem cell graft to a child with acute myeloid leukemia.

There are a few counts of this clonotype. The V and J genes are TRBV10-3 and TRBJ1-1; 8 nucleotides agree with TRBD1. CDR3 length: 14 residues. Germline trimming cut 6 bases from V and 3 bases from J; bases unmatched to any gene: 6. Germline CDR1 ENHRY, CDR2 SYGVKD. The CDR3 is CAIRGDRSDTEAFF. The CDR3 DNA follows: TGTGCCATCAGGGGGGACAGGAGCGACACTGAAGCTTTCTTT.

This chain links TRBV24-1 with TRBJ2-3; the D is unclear. Trimming pared 3 bases from V and 0 bases from J, leaving 12 bases between. Germline CDR1 and CDR2: KGHDR and SFDVKD. The CDR3 contains 16 residues. The CDR3 DNA follows: TGTGCCACCAGTGATGTAAACATACCTAGCACAGATACGCAGTATTTT. Encoded protein: CATSDVNIPSTDTQYF.

The chain is built from TRBV27 and TRBJ2-5; TRBD1 aligns across 7 bases. The CDR3 spans 14 residues. The germline CDR1 and CDR2 sequences are MNHEY and SMNVEV (reference sequence). Trimming at V came to 4 bases and at J to 5 bases, leaving 7 bases not matched to a gene. CDR3 nucleotides: TGTGCCAGCAGTTCTGGACAGGCTTCGGAGACCCAGTACTTC. Translation gives CASSSGQASETQYF.

The chain combines TRBV6-1 with TRBJ1-5; tentatively, D is TRBD1 (6 bases). This CDR3 has 15 residues. Trimming shortened V by 10 bases and J by 5 bases, and 21 bases separated the two germline ends. Germline loops: CDR1 MNHNS, CDR2 SASEGT. The DNA of the CDR3 is TGTGCCACCCGTGGGTTATCAGGGGTGGATCAGCCCCAGCATTTT. Translating it yields CATRGLSGVDQPQHF.

The table lists this clonotype with a few counts. This chain's CDR3 is CASSRQGNKAKNIQYF. The CDR3 coding sequence is TGTGCCAGCAGTCGACAGGGCAATAAAGCCAAAAACATTCAGTACTTC. This rearrangement joins TRBV12-3 or TRBV12-4 to TRBJ2-4, with 7 bases aligning to TRBD1. The CDR3 covers 16 residues. The V gene end was trimmed by 5 bases and the J gene end by 0 bases; junction bases not matched to a gene: 7.

The J gene is TRBJ2-7, the V gene TRBV5-1; TRBD1 aligns across 10 bases. In germline, CDR1 is SGHRS, CDR2 YFSETQ. The V segment lost 4 bases and the J segment 1 base; nucleotides outside the gene matches: 5. This CDR3 region has 15 residues. CDR3: CASSLGTGVSYEQYV. The CDR3, as DNA: TGCGCCAGCAGCCTAGGGACAGGGGTTTCCTACGAGCAGTACGTC.

This clonotype was seen repeatedly, ten times or more. The germline gene is not matched at one end of the junction; a read error may be the cause. The chain carries TRBV20-1 and TRBJ2-4; 8 nucleotides agree with TRBD1. Germline values: CDR1 DFQATT, CDR2 SNEGSKA (reference sequence). The CDR3 is made up of 15 amino acids. CDR3 protein: CSAGDRGLAKNIQYF. The CDR3 DNA follows: TGCAGTGCTGGAGACAGGGGACTAGCCAAAAACATTCAGTACTTC.

V is TRBV6-1 and J is TRBJ2-1; the match to TRBD1 covers 10 bases. The CDR3 extends over 15 amino acids. V was pared by 6 bases and J by 7 bases, with 9 bases of the junction left unmatched. Germline V gene data show CDR1 as MNHNS and CDR2 as SASEGT. The CDR3 DNA reads TGTGCCAGCAGACAGCCGGGACAGGGGAGGAATGAGCAGTTCTTC. Translating it yields CASRQPGQGRNEQFF.

This clonotype was detected only a few times. The chain carries TRBV12-3 or TRBV12-4 and TRBJ2-7, with a weak D call TRBD1 (6 bases). CDR3 length equals 15 residues. V shed 4 bases and J shed 6 bases, with 19 bases lying between them. The CDR3 DNA sequence: TGTGCCAGCAGTTCCCGACAGGTCGGGGCTGGCGAGCAGTACTTC. Translation: CASSSRQVGAGEQYF.

This clonotype turned up a few times. V gene TRBV5-1 combines with J gene TRBJ1-1; 7 bases match TRBD1. The CDR3 contains 14 residues. Germline CDR1 is SGHRS and CDR2 is YFSETQ. V lost 4 bases to trimming and J lost 7 bases; unmatched junction nucleotides: 10. The CDR3 sequence: CASSQRQGTGEAFF. The CDR3 nucleotides are TGCGCCAGCAGCCAGAGACAGGGAACCGGTGAAGCTTTCTTT.

The chain joins TRBV18 to TRBJ1-1; D is unresolved. Germline lookup yields CDR1 KGHSH and CDR2 LQKENI. V lost 3 bases and J 8 bases, leaving 16 bases between the germline ends. The CDR3 contains 14 residues. The CDR3 protein is CASSPVVVNSEAFF. The CDR3 DNA reads TGTGCCAGCTCACCGGTAGTTGTCAACTCGGAAGCTTTCTTT.

The J gene is TRBJ1-3, the V gene TRBV9; no firm D call. Between the trimmed V and J ends, which lost 0 bases and 4 bases, there was a span of 11 bases. Germline V CDR1 and CDR2: SGDLS, YYNGEE. The CDR3 runs to 15 residues. The CDR3 DNA sequence: TGTGCCAGCAGCGTAGACCTTGGTGAGGGAAACACCATATATTTT. This codes for CASSVDLGEGNTIYF.

Comments on this clonotype: This may stem from a read error, because a much larger clone lies one nucleotide away. V usage is TRBV20-1 and J usage is TRBJ1-5, with D possibly matching TRBD1 (6 bases). This CDR3 contains 16 residues. CDR1 is DFQATT, CDR2 SNEGSKA, per germline (reference sequence). With 0 bases removed from V and 5 bases from J, the gap between germline ends came to 17 bases. CDR3 DNA sequence: TGCAGTGCTAGAGACAGCATTGGGGGCACCGATCAGCCCCAGCATTTT. This gives the protein CSARDSIGGTDQPQHF.

This clonotype turned up a few times. The V call is TRBV12-3 or TRBV12-4, the J call TRBJ1-2, with D tentatively TRBD1 (5 bases). The CDR3 has 13 amino acids. V was pared by 6 bases and J by 8 bases, with 16 bases between. CDR3 loop: CASSLSDIPGYTF. CDR3 nucleotide sequence: TGTGCCAGCAGCCTGTCGGACATACCGGGCTACACCTTC.

About this clonotype: One junction end does not reproduce the germline sequence, and a read error may be involved. V and J are TRBV20-1 and TRBJ2-1; 10 nucleotides line up with TRBD1. The CDR3 is made up of 21 amino acids. Per the germline V gene, CDR1 is DFQATT and CDR2 is SNEGSKA (reference sequence). CDR3 residues: CCARVLEGDRGRIGPYNEQFF. CDR3 DNA sequence: TGCTGTGCTAGAGTCTTAGAGGGGGACAGGGGTCGCATCGGCCCCTACAATGAGCAGTTCTTC.

This clonotype has ten or more counts. The CDR3 loop reads CASSDKVLTSGGSYNEQFF. As DNA, the CDR3 is TGTGCCAGCAGTGACAAGGTTCTAACTAGCGGGGGAAGCTACAATGAGCAGTTCTTC. V usage is TRBV6-4 and J usage is TRBJ2-1; 11 bases map to TRBD2. CDR1 MRHNA and CDR2 SNTAGT come from the germline V gene. The CDR3 loop spans 19 amino acids. Losses at the gene ends were 2 bases for V and 3 bases for J; bases not matched to a gene: 12.

This clonotype was seen many times. The chain couples TRBV10-3 to TRBJ1-1; 8 bases are shared with TRBD1. The CDR3 is 13 amino acids. Germline V lookup: CDR1 ENHRY, CDR2 SYGVKD. V was pared by 3 bases and J by 7 bases, with 4 bases of the junction left unmatched. CDR3 in amino acids: CAISEGQGFEAFF. CDR3 sequence (DNA): TGTGCCATCAGTGAAGGACAGGGATTTGAAGCTTTCTTT.

This clonotype was detected only a few times. The J gene is TRBJ2-5, the V gene TRBV29-1, with D unresolved. V was trimmed by 2 bases and J by 4 bases, leaving 8 bases between them. This CDR3 is 12 amino acids long. Germline loops: CDR1 SQVTM, CDR2 ANQGSEA. The CDR3 is CSVEYPRETQYF. CDR3 nucleotides: TGCAGCGTTGAATATCCTCGAGAGACCCAGTACTTC.

This clonotype was observed at least ten times. The chain carries TRBV29-1 and TRBJ1-1, with D perhaps matching TRBD1 (6 bases). Germline loops: CDR1 SQVTM, CDR2 ANQGSEA. CDR3 length equals 13 residues. The V and J ends lost 0 bases and 3 bases respectively, with 8 bases between them. The CDR3 sequence is CSVEEGADTEAFF. Here the CDR3 DNA reads TGCAGCGTTGAAGAGGGGGCGGACACTGAAGCTTTCTTT. Variable domain in full (rest from reference TRBV29-1 and TRBJ1-1): SAVISQKPSRDICQRGTSLTIQCQVDSQVTMMFWYRQQPGQSLTLIATANQGSEATYESGFVIDKFPISRPNLTFSTLTVSNMSPEDSSIYLCSVEEGADTEAFFGQGTRLTVV.

This clonotype was observed many times. The DNA of the CDR3 is TGTGCCAGCAGCGCGACTAGCGGGGGCACAGATACGCAGTATTTT. This translates into CASSATSGGTDTQYF. The V and J genes are TRBV12-3 or TRBV12-4 and TRBJ2-3, with 11 nucleotides matching TRBD2. This CDR3 contains 15 residues. Trimming took 6 bases from V and 1 from J; bases not matched to a gene: 3.

The V call is TRBV2, the J call TRBJ2-1; D is undetermined. Trimming took off 4 bases at V and 4 bases at J, with 8 bases between the two ends. CDR3 length: 13 residues. Germline lookup yields CDR1 SNHLY and CDR2 FYNNEI. CDR3 region: CASSGLAYNEQFF. As DNA, the CDR3 is TGTGCCAGCAGTGGCTTGGCTTACAATGAGCAGTTCTTC.

This clonotype was observed at least ten times. The CDR3 coding sequence is TGCAGTGCTAGAGATCGGGGACAGACATCTAACTATGGCTACACCTTC. Amino acid sequence: CSARDRGQTSNYGYTF. The chain recombines TRBV20-1 with TRBJ1-2, with 7 bases aligning to TRBD1. This CDR3 has 16 amino acids. Germline CDR1 is DFQATT and CDR2 is SNEGSKA (reference sequence). Trimming at V came to 0 bases and at J to 0 bases, leaving 7 bases not matched to a gene.

This chain links TRBV12-3 or TRBV12-4 with TRBJ1-1; D remains unclear. Trimming left V 5 bases short and J 4 bases short, with 11 bases between. The CDR3 spans 13 residues. The CDR3 nucleotides read TGTGCCAGCAGTCCCCAGGTATTCACTGAAGCTTTCTTT. Protein: CASSPQVFTEAFF.

As regards this clonotype: A much larger clone lies one base from this, so it may be a read error. The chain couples TRBV20-1 to TRBJ2-1; tentatively, D is TRBD1 (6 bases). V gave up 3 bases and J gave up 7 bases, with 19 bases separating them. CDR1 and CDR2 (germline): DFQATT, SNEGSKA (reference sequence). This CDR3 has 15 amino acids. The CDR3 is CSASQGSRVMNEQFF. For the CDR3, the DNA is TGCAGTGCTAGCCAGGGGTCTAGGGTTATGAATGAGCAGTTCTTC.

The chain joins TRBV18 to TRBJ1-5; 10 bases are shared with TRBD1. V lost 3 bases, J lost 2 bases, and 4 bases stayed unmatched. The CDR3 has 16 residues. CDR1 and CDR2 (germline): KGHSH, LQKENI. As DNA, the CDR3 is TGTGCCAGCTCACCGGTCGGGACAGGGGGCAATCAGCCCCAGCATTTT. Protein sequence: CASSPVGTGGNQPQHF.

This clonotype has at least ten counts. The chain carries TRBV20-1 and TRBJ1-2; D is possibly TRBD1 (6 bases). CDR3 length equals 12 residues. Between the trimmed V and J ends, which lost 6 bases and 6 bases, there was a span of 14 bases. Germline V lookup: CDR1 DFQATT, CDR2 SNEGSKA (reference sequence). The CDR3 loop reads CSATGGGDGYTF. The DNA for the CDR3 is TGCAGTGCCACGGGGGGGGGCGATGGCTACACCTTC.

The chain carries TRBV18 and TRBJ2-7; D gene uncertain. From germline, CDR1 is KGHSH and CDR2 LQKENI. CDR3 length: 16 amino acids. Deletions cut 1 base from V and 2 bases from J, with 15 bases between. In nucleotides, the CDR3 is TGTGCCAGCTCACCACTACCAGCTTCCACTCCCTACGAGCAGTACGTC. Amino acids: CASSPLPASTPYEQYV.

This clonotype was seen at least ten times. The CDR3 coding sequence is TGTGCCACCAGCAGAGATCGCCTTGCAGATACGCAGTATTTT. It yields the protein CATSRDRLADTQYF. This chain uses TRBV15 with TRBJ2-3, with D unresolved. Germline loops: CDR1 LNHNV, CDR2 YYDKDF (reference sequence). The length of the CDR3 is 14 residues. With 0 bases removed from V and 4 bases from J, the gap between germline ends came to 8 bases.